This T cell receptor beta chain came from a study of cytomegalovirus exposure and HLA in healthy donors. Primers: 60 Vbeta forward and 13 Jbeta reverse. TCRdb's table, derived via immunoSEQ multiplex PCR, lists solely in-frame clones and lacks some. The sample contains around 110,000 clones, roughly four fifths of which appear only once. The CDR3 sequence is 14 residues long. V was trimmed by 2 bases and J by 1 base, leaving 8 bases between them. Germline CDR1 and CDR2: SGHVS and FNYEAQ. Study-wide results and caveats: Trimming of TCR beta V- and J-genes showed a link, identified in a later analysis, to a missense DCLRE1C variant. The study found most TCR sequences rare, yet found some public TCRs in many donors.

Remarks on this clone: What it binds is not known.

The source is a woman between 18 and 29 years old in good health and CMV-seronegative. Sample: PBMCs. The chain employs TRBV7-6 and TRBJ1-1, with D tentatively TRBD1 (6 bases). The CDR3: CASSLLGANTEAFF. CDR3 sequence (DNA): TGTGCCAGCAGCTTATTGGGGGCGAACACTGAAGCTTTCTTT.